Listed here are 7 T cell receptor beta chains from one sample, sequenced in a study of T cells expressing NK-cell markers. TCRdb processed the 5' RACE reads again and assigns one entry to each CDR3 protein, with no DNA. Here the sample table reports 150,000 or so distinct CDR3 sequences. The sample consisted of blood T cells: a sorted CD56 or NKG2C T cell subset, CD4+ or CD8+ T cells, or bulk PBMC T cells (not recorded which). Receptors originate from a woman aged 50 to 60 in good health.

The chain carries TRBV1 and TRBJ1-1; TCRdb names TRBD1, which stays unverified in the absence of DNA. TRBV1 constitutes a pseudogene. CDR3 size: 12 residues. CDR3 residues: CTSSQSHKKAFF.

J is TRBJ2-5 and V is TRBV20-1. CDR3 length: 14 amino acids. Germline CDR1 DFQATT, CDR2 SNEGSKA (reference sequence). Here the CDR3 reads CSARDRDPQETQYF.

The chain employs TRBV5-6 and TRBJ2-5; no DNA is available, so the TRBD2 call from TCRdb remains unchecked. Per the germline V gene, CDR1 is SGHDT and CDR2 is YYEEEE. CDR3 size: 15 residues. The CDR3 sequence is CASSDSGRGEETQYF.

V is TRBV19 and J is TRBJ2-5. The germline V gene encodes CDR1 LNHDA and CDR2 SQIVND (reference sequence). The CDR3 has 13 amino acids. CDR3 residues: CASSPVQQETQYF.

The V gene is TRBV11-2, the J gene TRBJ2-3; the TRBD2 assignment by TCRdb is unverifiable without DNA. Germline V gene lookup returns CDR1 SGHAT and CDR2 FQNNGV. The CDR3 covers 16 residues. The CDR3 here is CASSLFPRGDPDTQYF.

This rearrangement joins TRBV10-3 to TRBJ2-2. Germline V gene sequence: CDR1 ENHRY, CDR2 SYGVKD. This CDR3 is 16 amino acids long. The CDR3: CAISIDRANTGELFFF.

The chain is built from TRBV19 and TRBJ1-5; TCRdb gives TRBD1 as the D gene, but with no DNA this cannot be confirmed. This CDR3 contains 16 residues. Germline CDR1 LNHDA, CDR2 SQIVND (reference sequence). The CDR3 is CASRALETGGNQPQHF.